These 15 T cell receptor beta chains originate from one sample sequenced in a study of OX40 agonist ivuxolimab in advanced cancers. The assay was immunoSEQ multiplex PCR, and TCRdb's table has in-frame clones only and misses some. The table lists roughly 64,000 clones, around 80% of them singletons. Source: CD4+ or CD8+ T cells sorted from blood, taken in a trial of the OX40 agonist ivuxolimab. These receptors originate from an adult with an advanced solid tumor such as melanoma, head and neck, liver or kidney cancer.

The chain is built from TRBV5-1 and TRBJ2-3; D may match TRBD1 or TRBD2 (6 bases each). V shed 3 bases and J shed 2 bases, with 10 bases lying between them. The CDR3 is 14 amino acids. Germline assignment: CDR1 SGHRS and CDR2 YFSETQ. Here the CDR3 DNA reads TGCGCCAGCAGCTGGGGGGCAGTCACAGATACGCAGTATTTT. Protein sequence: CASSWGAVTDTQYF. The full variable domain, completed using reference TRBV5-1 and TRBJ2-3, is KAGVTQTPRYLIKTRGQQVTLSCSPISGHRSVSWYQQTPGQGLQFLFEYFSETQRNKGNFPGRFSGRQFSNSRSEMNVSTLELGDSALYLCASSWGAVTDTQYFGPGTRLTVL.

The chain joins TRBV29-1 to TRBJ2-3; maybe TRBD2 (5 bases). Trimming stripped 7 bases from V and 6 bases from J, with 17 bases between. The CDR3 extends over 13 amino acids. CDR1 is SQVTM and CDR2 is ANQGSEA in the germline V gene. The CDR3 here is CSAGPQIADTQYF. The DNA for the CDR3 is TGCAGCGCCGGGCCCCAAATAGCGGATACGCAGTATTTT.

The chain couples TRBV6-5 to TRBJ1-1, with 9 bases that match TRBD1. This CDR3 is 13 amino acids long. Trimming cost V 2 bases and J 6 bases; bases outside gene matches: 1. Germline lookup yields CDR1 MNHEY and CDR2 SVGAGI. CDR3 loop: CASSYGTGSEAFF. CDR3 bases: TGTGCCAGCAGTTACGGGACAGGGTCTGAAGCTTTCTTT.

V usage is TRBV5-1 and J usage is TRBJ1-1; D might be TRBD1 (5 bases). The CDR3 is 14 residues long. V lost 3 bases, J lost 4 bases, and 13 bases lay in between. Per germline, CDR1 SGHRS and CDR2 YFSETQ. CDR3 in DNA: TGCGCCAGCAGCTCCATCGGGGGGTCCACTGAAGCTTTCTTT. This translates into CASSSIGGSTEAFF.

This rearrangement joins TRBV18 to TRBJ2-7; D call uncertain. Per the germline V gene, CDR1 is KGHSH and CDR2 is LQKENI. V lost 5 bases to trimming and J lost 3 bases, with 14 bases between them. The CDR3 loop spans 14 amino acids. The CDR3 loop is CASSAPGAGYEQYF. In DNA, the CDR3 is TGTGCCAGCTCAGCTCCGGGCGCTGGCTACGAGCAGTACTTC.

The chain uses TRBV27 and TRBJ2-5; D gene uncertain. Matching the DNA end better, TRBJ2-7 makes the J call doubtful. Germline values: CDR1 MNHEY, CDR2 SMNVEV (reference sequence). This CDR3 is 13 amino acids long. CDR3 sequence: CASSLVVGYEQYF. For the CDR3, the DNA is TGTGCCAGCAGTTTAGTTGTGGGATACGAGCAGTACTTC.

This sequence joins TRBV2 and TRBJ1-1; D unresolved. With 0 bases removed from V and 6 bases from J, the gap between germline ends came to 11 bases. The CDR3 totals 14 residues. Per germline, CDR1 SNHLY and CDR2 FYNNEI. For the CDR3, the DNA is TGTGCCAGCAGTGAAGCGCTGAGGTTCTCTGAAGCTTTCTTT. This sequence encodes CASSEALRFSEAFF.

The chain uses TRBV2 and TRBJ1-3, with D possibly TRBD1 on 5 matching bases. This CDR3 has 15 amino acids. V gave up 4 bases and J gave up 2 bases, with 12 bases separating them. Germline lookup yields CDR1 SNHLY and CDR2 FYNNEI. DNA for the CDR3: TGTGCCAGCAGTGTTTCGTCAGGGACTGGAAACACCATATATTTT. Its translation: CASSVSSGTGNTIYF.

The table lists this clone with a count of one. The gene calls are TRBV30 and TRBJ2-7; unclear D gene. Per germline, CDR1 GTSNPN and CDR2 SVGIG (reference sequence). V was pared by 0 bases and J by 2 bases, with 5 bases between. This CDR3 contains 12 residues. CDR3 nucleotides: TGTGCCTGGAGTGTACAGCCCTACGAGCAGTACTTC. Its protein product is CAWSVQPYEQYF.

The V gene is TRBV5-1, the J gene TRBJ2-3, with a weak D call TRBD2 (5 bases). This CDR3 has 14 residues. The germline V gene has CDR1 SGHRS and CDR2 YFSETQ. V was pared by 4 bases and J by 0 bases, with 9 bases between. The CDR3 protein is CASSREGSTDTQYF. The CDR3 DNA follows: TGCGCCAGCAGCCGGGAAGGGAGCACAGATACGCAGTATTTT. Combining the CDR3 with reference TRBV5-1 and TRBJ2-3 gives the whole variable domain KAGVTQTPRYLIKTRGQQVTLSCSPISGHRSVSWYQQTPGQGLQFLFEYFSETQRNKGNFPGRFSGRQFSNSRSEMNVSTLELGDSALYLCASSREGSTDTQYFGPGTRLTVL.

V and J are TRBV2 and TRBJ2-7; D call uncertain. The CDR3 runs to 13 residues. Germline loops: CDR1 SNHLY, CDR2 FYNNEI. V was shortened by 6 bases and J by 6 bases, with 15 bases between the two germline ends. The CDR3 DNA reads as TGTGCCAGCAGCCAAGCGAAAGGATCCGAGCAGTACTTC. Encoded protein: CASSQAKGSEQYF.

This clone has just a few counts. V is TRBV7-9 and J is TRBJ1-6; TRBD1 matches 9 bases. This CDR3 spans 15 amino acids. With V trimmed by 5 bases and J by 9 bases, 8 bases remained unmatched. Germline V lookup: CDR1 SEHNR, CDR2 FQNEAQ (reference sequence). CDR3 DNA: TGTGCCAGCAGCCCTGCCGGACAGGGGTCTTCACCCCTCCACTTT. As protein: CASSPAGQGSSPLHF.

The J gene is TRBJ2-1, the V gene TRBV5-6; 7 bases are a match to TRBD2. V lost 1 base to trimming and J lost 4 bases; unmatched junction nucleotides: 5. Germline V gives CDR1 SGHDT, CDR2 YYEEEE. The CDR3 runs to 15 residues. The CDR3: CASSLTAGVYNEQFF. In nucleotides, the CDR3 is TGTGCCAGCAGCTTGACGGCGGGGGTTTACAATGAGCAGTTCTTC.

V is TRBV7-9 and J is TRBJ1-3; D may be TRBD1 (6 bases). Looked up from germline, CDR1 is SEHNR and CDR2 is FQNEAQ (reference sequence). This CDR3 is 14 amino acids long. V dropped 5 bases and J dropped 5 bases, with 13 bases sitting between them. CDR3 protein: CASSPTGPRNTIYF. In DNA, the CDR3 is TGTGCCAGCAGCCCTACAGGGCCGAGAAACACCATATATTTT.

The chain couples TRBV7-9 to TRBJ1-1; 8 nucleotides line up with TRBD1. V lost 3 bases and J lost 4; bases outside the gene matches: 10. The germline CDR1 and CDR2 sequences are SEHNR and FQNEAQ (reference sequence). The CDR3 consists of 16 residues. The CDR3 here is CASSFGDRGLGTEAFF. The CDR3 DNA reads as TGTGCCAGCAGCTTTGGCGACAGGGGTTTAGGCACTGAAGCTTTCTTT.